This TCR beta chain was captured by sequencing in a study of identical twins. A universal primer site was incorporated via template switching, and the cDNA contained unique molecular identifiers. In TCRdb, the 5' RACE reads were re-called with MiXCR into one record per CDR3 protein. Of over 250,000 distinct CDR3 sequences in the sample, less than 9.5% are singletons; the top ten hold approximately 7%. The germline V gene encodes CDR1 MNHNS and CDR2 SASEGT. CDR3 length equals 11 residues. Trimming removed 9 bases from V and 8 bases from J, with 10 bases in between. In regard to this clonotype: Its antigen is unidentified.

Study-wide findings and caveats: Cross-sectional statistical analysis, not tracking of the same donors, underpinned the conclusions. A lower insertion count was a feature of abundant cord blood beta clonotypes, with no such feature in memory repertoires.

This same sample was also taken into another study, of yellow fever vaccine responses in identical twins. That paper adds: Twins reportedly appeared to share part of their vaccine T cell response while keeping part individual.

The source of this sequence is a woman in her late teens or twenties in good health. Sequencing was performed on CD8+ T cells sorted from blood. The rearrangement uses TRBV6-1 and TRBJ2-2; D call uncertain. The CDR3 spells CASQTWGELFF. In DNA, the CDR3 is TGTGCCAGTCAAACCTGGGGGGAGCTGTTTTTT.